This T cell receptor beta chain was sequenced for a study of shared clonotypes between healthy human individuals. Study-wide context: Three plates were used per donor for CD4 naive, three for CD4 memory, two for CD8 naive and one for CD8 memory.

Germline V lookup: CDR1 MRHNA, CDR2 SNTAGT. V was shortened by 6 bases and J by 9 bases, with 21 bases between the two germline ends. The CDR3 length is 15 residues. Generated by immunoSEQ multiplex PCR, the TCRdb table keeps only in-frame clones and is missing some. The sample lists approximately 530,000 clones; approximately 95% were seen once. Study-wide results and caveats: Enrolling few donors narrowed the genetic and exposure-history diversity that was represented.

This clone has just one count. Its antigen is still unknown. The TCR sequence derives from a woman in her thirties in good health. V gene TRBV6-4 combines with J gene TRBJ1-5; D gene unclear. Sequencing input: naive CD4+ T cells sorted from blood. Documented subset: CD45RA+ positively selected. This CDR3 is CASRERRPTGRPQHF. As DNA, the CDR3 is TGTGCCAGCAGAGAGAGGAGGCCTACCGGGAGGCCCCAGCATTTT.